Shown below are 22 T cell receptor beta chains from a single sample sequenced in a study of cytotoxic CD8 clonotypes in ibrutinib-treated CLL. Clones were sequenced by immunoSEQ multiplex PCR, and TCRdb holds only the in-frame ones, with some missing. Counted here are some 200,000 clones, just under 80% occurring once; the ten biggest clones make up about an eighth. The source was PBMCs, collected after 12 months of ibrutinib treatment. Receptor source: a human donor with chronic lymphocytic leukemia.

The chain has TRBV7-8 and TRBJ2-7, with 8 bases aligning to TRBD1. CDR3 length: 14 amino acids. Losses at the gene ends were 5 bases for V and 8 bases for J; bases not matched to a gene: 11. Germline loops: CDR1 SGHVS, CDR2 FQNEAQ. The CDR3 region is CASSPSGTGIKQYF. The CDR3 region has the DNA TGTGCCAGCAGCCCTTCCGGGACAGGAATAAAGCAGTACTTC. The entire variable domain, with the rest obtained from reference TRBV7-8 and TRBJ2-7, is as follows: GAGVSQSPRYKVAKRGQDVALRCDPISGHVSLFWYQQALGQGPEFLTYFQNEAQLDKSGLPSDRFFAERPEGSVSTLKIQRTQQEDSAVYLCASSPSGTGIKQYFGPGTRLTVT.

This rearrangement joins TRBV5-4 to TRBJ1-2; 10 positions match TRBD1. CDR3 length: 14 amino acids. V trimming: 0 bases; J trimming: 6 bases; junction bases outside the gene matches: 2. The germline gives CDR1 SGHNT, CDR2 YYREEE (reference sequence). The CDR3 reads CASSLVGQGHGYTF. In DNA, the CDR3 is TGTGCCAGCAGCTTGGTGGGACAGGGGCATGGCTACACCTTC.

This clone was detected once. The chain recombines TRBV27 with TRBJ2-3; TRBD2 agrees at 7 bases. Germline assignment: CDR1 MNHEY and CDR2 SMNVEV (reference sequence). J was trimmed by 1 base and V by 7 bases; bases with no gene match: 8. The length of the CDR3 is 15 residues. The CDR3 region has the DNA TGTGCCAGCACAACGGGAGGATGGGGCACAGATACGCAGTATTTT. This translates into CASTTGGWGTDTQYF.

V is TRBV10-2 and J is TRBJ2-3; maybe TRBD1 (6 bases). Germline CDR1 is WSHSY and CDR2 is SAAADI. Deletions cut 6 bases from V and 3 bases from J, with 10 bases between. This CDR3 is 13 amino acids long. CDR3 coding DNA: TGCGCCAGCAGGGGGCAGGGGACAGATACGCAGTATTTT. Its protein product is CASRGQGTDTQYF.

This chain uses TRBV5-4 with TRBJ2-7; 8 bases fit TRBD1. V was pared by 3 bases and J by 7 bases, with 12 bases of the junction left unmatched. Germline values: CDR1 SGHNT, CDR2 YYREEE (reference sequence). The CDR3 consists of 15 residues. The CDR3 is CASSSGQGISGEQYF. In nucleotides, the CDR3 is TGTGCCAGCAGCTCCGGACAGGGAATTTCGGGAGAGCAGTACTTC.

The chain couples TRBV4-1 to TRBJ2-1, with 10 bases fitting TRBD2. The CDR3 is 14 residues long. Germline assignment: CDR1 MGHRA and CDR2 YSYEKL. Trimming at V came to 2 bases and at J to 8 bases, leaving 3 bases not matched to a gene. CDR3 protein: CASSQLAGVHEQFF. DNA of the CDR3: TGCGCCAGCAGCCAACTAGCGGGAGTACATGAGCAGTTCTTC.

The chain combines TRBV10-3 with TRBJ2-2, with D perhaps TRBD2 (5 bases). The CDR3 spans 16 residues. Germline V CDR1 and CDR2: ENHRY, SYGVKD. Trimming shortened V by 3 bases and J by 4 bases, and 15 bases separated the two germline ends. CDR3 sequence reads: CAISDTSLPSTGELFF. CDR3 DNA sequence: TGTGCCATCAGTGACACTAGTCTGCCGAGCACCGGGGAGCTGTTTTTT.

This chain joins TRBV6-1 and TRBJ2-2; no firm D call. This CDR3 has 14 amino acids. Trimming left V 7 bases short and J 6 bases short, with 15 bases between. The germline CDR1 and CDR2 sequences are MNHNS and SASEGT. CDR3 region: CASIKRFGAGELFF. CDR3 coding DNA: TGTGCCAGCATAAAAAGGTTCGGAGCCGGGGAGCTGTTTTTT.

The J gene is TRBJ2-7, the V gene TRBV4-1; TRBD1 matches at 8 bases. The V and J ends lost 1 base and 2 bases, in that order; junction bases with no gene match: 13. This CDR3 has 18 residues. Germline V CDR1 and CDR2: MGHRA, YSYEKL. CDR3 in DNA: TGCGCCAGCAGCCAAGGTCCCTCGACAGGGGCGAGCGCCTACGAGCAGTACTTC. Amino acids: CASSQGPSTGASAYEQYF.

The V gene is TRBV6-1, the J gene TRBJ1-2; no clear D gene. Germline V CDR1 and CDR2: MNHNS, SASEGT. V was shortened by 1 base and J by 5 bases, with 5 bases between the two germline ends. The CDR3 covers 12 residues. The CDR3 loop reads CASSEGGYGYTF. For the CDR3, the DNA is TGTGCCAGCAGTGAAGGGGGATATGGCTACACCTTC.

The chain couples TRBV6-1 to TRBJ2-3; D unresolved. V was shortened by 5 bases and J by 7 bases, with 7 bases between the two germline ends. Germline-derived CDR1 and CDR2 are MNHNS and SASEGT. The length of the CDR3 is 11 residues. The CDR3 sequence: CASSFGHTQYF. DNA for the CDR3: TGTGCCAGCAGTTTCGGCCATACGCAGTATTTT.

The rearrangement links TRBV4-1 to TRBJ1-4, with D uncertain. V was trimmed by 0 bases and J by 11 bases, leaving 13 bases between them. From germline, CDR1 is MGHRA and CDR2 YSYEKL. This CDR3 contains 14 residues. CDR3 DNA: TGCGCCAGCAGCCAAGATGATATGATCCGGAAACTGTTTTTT. Encoded protein: CASSQDDMIRKLFF.

This clone has more than one count but fewer than ten. This chain links TRBV6-6 with TRBJ2-3; no clear D. V was shortened by 8 bases and J by 6 bases, with 6 bases between the two germline ends. Per the germline V gene, CDR1 is MNHNY and CDR2 is SVGAGI (reference sequence). The CDR3 covers 10 residues. In nucleotides, the CDR3 is TGTGCCAGCCTGGGGGATACGCAGTATTTT. Translation gives CASLGDTQYF.

J is TRBJ1-2 and V is TRBV5-1; TRBD1 matches 9 bases. Per germline, CDR1 SGHRS and CDR2 YFSETQ. Trimming removed 4 bases from V and 0 bases from J; junction bases left unmatched: 13. This CDR3 comprises 18 residues. The CDR3 DNA is TGCGCCAGCAGCCCGACTACCCCGGGACAGGGTACTAACTATGGCTACACCTTC. It yields the protein CASSPTTPGQGTNYGYTF.

The chain recombines TRBV5-1 with TRBJ2-2, with D unclear. V was shortened by 4 bases and J by 0 bases, with 10 bases between the two germline ends. The CDR3 covers 15 residues. The germline V gene has CDR1 SGHRS and CDR2 YFSETQ. CDR3 in DNA: TGCGCCAGCAGCCCAACTATCACGAACACCGGGGAGCTGTTTTTT. Translated: CASSPTITNTGELFF.

The rearrangement links TRBV27 to TRBJ2-6; a possible D gene is TRBD2 (5 bases). This CDR3 is 13 amino acids long. The germline V and J ends were trimmed by 9 bases and 2 bases, with 8 bases remaining between them. CDR1 and CDR2 (germline): MNHEY, SMNVEV (reference sequence). In DNA form, the CDR3 reads TGTGCCAGTCTGAGGGCTGGGGCCAACGTCCTGACTTTC. Protein: CASLRAGANVLTF.

The table lists this clone with a count of one. The chain couples TRBV29-1 to TRBJ2-7; D unclear. Trimming left V 5 bases short and J 3 bases short, with 11 bases between. The CDR3 length is 12 residues. Per the germline V gene, CDR1 is SQVTM and CDR2 is ANQGSEA. The CDR3 spells CSVLSPGYEQYF. The CDR3 nucleotides read TGCAGCGTTCTATCGCCGGGCTACGAGCAGTACTTC.

This clone was recorded a few times. This chain joins TRBV28 and TRBJ1-2; perhaps TRBD1 as D (6 bases). From germline, CDR1 is MDHEN and CDR2 SYDVKM. V lost 6 bases and J 7 bases, leaving 15 bases between the germline ends. This CDR3 has 13 residues. CDR3 sequence (DNA): TGTGCCAGCAGCTCCGGGGGGCGCTCTGGCTACACCTTC. As protein: CASSSGGRSGYTF.

The chain couples TRBV5-1 to TRBJ2-1; 7 nucleotides match TRBD2. Germline V lookup: CDR1 SGHRS, CDR2 YFSETQ. With V trimmed by 8 bases and J by 5 bases, 10 bases remained unmatched. This CDR3 is built from 14 residues. CDR3 loop: CASTAGTNDNEQFF. The CDR3 region has the DNA TGCGCCAGTACTGCCGGGACTAACGACAATGAGCAGTTCTTC.

This clone was recorded a few times. V is TRBV5-1 and J is TRBJ2-3; 7 bases are shared with TRBD1. The CDR3 consists of 14 residues. From germline, CDR1 is SGHRS and CDR2 YFSETQ. The V segment lost 4 bases and the J segment 3 bases; nucleotides outside the gene matches: 5. In DNA, the CDR3 is TGCGCCAGCAGCCTCCAACAGGGGACAGATACGCAGTATTTT. This codes for CASSLQQGTDTQYF.

This clone occurred once. The rearrangement links TRBV27 to TRBJ2-5; a possible D gene is TRBD1 (7 bases). The V gene lost 3 bases and the J gene lost 1 base, with 21 bases spanning the gap. CDR1 MNHEY and CDR2 SMNVEV come from the germline V gene (reference sequence). This CDR3 region has 18 residues. The CDR3: CASSFRGTVPLLQETQYF. In DNA form, the CDR3 reads TGTGCCAGCAGTTTCCGCGGGACAGTCCCGCTACTCCAAGAGACCCAGTACTTC.

The chain has TRBV9 and TRBJ2-7, with 8 bases fitting TRBD1. Per germline, CDR1 SGDLS and CDR2 YYNGEE. The V segment lost 4 bases and the J segment 3 bases; nucleotides outside the gene matches: 15. CDR3 length: 17 amino acids. This CDR3 is CASSPRTGTLAFYEQYF. Here the CDR3 DNA reads TGTGCCAGCAGCCCCCGGACAGGGACCCTAGCATTCTACGAGCAGTACTTC.